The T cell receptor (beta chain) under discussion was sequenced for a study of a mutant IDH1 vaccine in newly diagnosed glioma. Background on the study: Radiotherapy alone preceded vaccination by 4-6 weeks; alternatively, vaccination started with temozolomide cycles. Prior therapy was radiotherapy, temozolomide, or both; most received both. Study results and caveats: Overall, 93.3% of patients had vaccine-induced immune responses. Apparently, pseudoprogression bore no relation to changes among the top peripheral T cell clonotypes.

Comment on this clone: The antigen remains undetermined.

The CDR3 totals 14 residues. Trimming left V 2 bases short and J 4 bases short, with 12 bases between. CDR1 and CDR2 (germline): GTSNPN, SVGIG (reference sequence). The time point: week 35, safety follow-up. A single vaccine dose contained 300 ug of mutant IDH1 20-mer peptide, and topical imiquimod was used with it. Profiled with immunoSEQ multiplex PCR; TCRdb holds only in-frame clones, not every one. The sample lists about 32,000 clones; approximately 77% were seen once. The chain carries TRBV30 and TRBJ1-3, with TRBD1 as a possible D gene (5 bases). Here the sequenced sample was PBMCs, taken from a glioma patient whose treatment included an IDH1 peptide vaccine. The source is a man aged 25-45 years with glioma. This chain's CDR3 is CAWSQGTLGNTIYF. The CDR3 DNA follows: TGTGCCTGGAGTCAAGGGACTTTGGGAAACACCATATATTTT.